The entry below gives a single T cell receptor beta chain sequence along with its context. Its antigen is not known. These data come from a study of cytomegalovirus exposure and HLA in healthy donors. Study-wide results and limits: There were several of the most significant clusters that appeared linked to common viral pathogens in a later analysis. Rates of TCR association differed by HLA locus in a later analysis, with DRB1 highest and HLA-C lowest.

13 Jbeta primers and 60 Vbeta primers were used for the PCR. The assay was immunoSEQ multiplex PCR, and TCRdb's table has in-frame clones only and misses some. The sample holds 150,000 to 200,000 clones; 77% are singletons and the top ten take approximately 3.4%. V was pared by 4 bases and J by 5 bases, with 8 bases of the junction left unmatched. CDR1 is MNHEY and CDR2 is SMNVEV in the germline V gene (reference sequence). The CDR3 totals 15 residues. The specimen was PBMCs. The TCR comes from a female donor in good health and CMV-seronegative. The V call is TRBV27, the J call TRBJ2-5, with 9 bases matching TRBD2. DNA of the CDR3: TGTGCCAGCAGTTCAGTAGCGGGAGTGGTGGAGACCCAGTACTTC. Translating gives CASSSVAGVVETQYF.